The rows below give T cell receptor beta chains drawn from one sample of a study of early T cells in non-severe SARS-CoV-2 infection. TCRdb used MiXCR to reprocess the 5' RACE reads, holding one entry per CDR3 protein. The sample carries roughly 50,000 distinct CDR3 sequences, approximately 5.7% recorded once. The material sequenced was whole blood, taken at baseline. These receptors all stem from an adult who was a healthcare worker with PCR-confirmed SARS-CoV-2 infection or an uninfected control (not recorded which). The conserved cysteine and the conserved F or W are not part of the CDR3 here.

CDR3: ASSRQATDTQY
J: TRBJ2-3
V: TRBV7-3

CDR3: ATSDLDTDRGSGNTIY
J: TRBJ1-3
V: TRBV24-1

CDR3: ASSLEQAQETQY
J: TRBJ2-5
V: TRBV5-1

CDR3: ASSLDPGHQETQY
J: TRBJ2-5
V: TRBV27

CDR3: ASSLAQPNTEAF
J: TRBJ1-1
V: TRBV11-2

CDR3: ASSLWGTGMREQY
J: TRBJ2-7
V: TRBV27

CDR3: ASSLRVVSYEQY
J: TRBJ2-7
V: TRBV7-2

CDR3: ASSRPGRDTQY
J: TRBJ2-3
V: TRBV27

CDR3: SVEGTSGSIDEQF
J: TRBJ2-1
V: TRBV29-1

CDR3: ASSIPDSYEQY
J: TRBJ2-7
V: TRBV5-4

CDR3: SAPSAAGVGDNEQF
J: TRBJ2-1
V: TRBV20-1

CDR3: SGEFNEQF
J: TRBJ2-1
V: TRBV29-1

CDR3: ASSLVSSGANVLT
J: TRBJ2-6
V: TRBV5-1

CDR3: ASSYSPSGSFNEQF
J: TRBJ2-1
V: TRBV6-2/TRBV6-3

CDR3: ASSFEGGSTGELF
J: TRBJ2-2
V: TRBV27

CDR3: ASSQGRNEQF
J: TRBJ2-1
V: TRBV4-2

CDR3: ASSRGDVNSYEQY
J: TRBJ2-7
V: TRBV5-1

CDR3: ASSPGQGQNEKLF
J: TRBJ1-4
V: TRBV11-2

CDR3: ATSPGFQETQY
J: TRBJ2-5
V: TRBV19

CDR3: ASSRRREGEQF
J: TRBJ2-1
V: TRBV19

CDR3: ASSGTSVAYEQY
J: TRBJ2-7
V: TRBV19

CDR3: ASSRRAPGYEQF
J: TRBJ2-1
V: TRBV7-2

CDR3: ASSIQSSTDTQY
J: TRBJ2-3
V: TRBV21-1

CDR3: ASSPETGSTDTQY
J: TRBJ2-3
V: TRBV18

CDR3: ATSRVTSGFTDTQY
J: TRBJ2-3
V: TRBV15

CDR3: ASSLEDVVGNEQF
J: TRBJ2-1
V: TRBV7-8

CDR3: ASSLISGNSYNEQF
J: TRBJ2-1
V: TRBV7-2

CDR3: ASSRFYEQY
J: TRBJ2-7
V: TRBV2

CDR3: ASSEVDRGYSPLH
J: TRBJ1-6
V: TRBV6-1

CDR3: ASSEVLPEAF
J: TRBJ1-1
V: TRBV6-1

CDR3: ASSDTKETQY
J: TRBJ2-5
V: TRBV10-2

CDR3: ASSPSTGGVGNTIY
J: TRBJ1-3
V: TRBV27

CDR3: ARGQFPAF
J: TRBJ1-1
V: TRBV2

CDR3: ASSRSLSGTNTYNEQF
J: TRBJ2-1
V: TRBV4-2

CDR3: ASRPGAAYNEQF
J: TRBJ2-1
V: TRBV6-6

CDR3: ASSRTASNYGYT
J: TRBJ1-2
V: TRBV6-5

CDR3: AIRKGQGADEAF
J: TRBJ1-1
V: TRBV10-3

CDR3: ASSLMNTEAF
J: TRBJ1-1
V: TRBV3-1

CDR3: ASGGGPTEAF
J: TRBJ1-1
V: TRBV2

CDR3: ASSSRDRVFDTQY
J: TRBJ2-3
V: TRBV28

CDR3: ASSLTSAGRKANEQF
J: TRBJ2-1
V: TRBV7-3

CDR3: ASSLSGADNEQF
J: TRBJ2-1
V: TRBV7-8

CDR3: ASSYSWDVDGYT
J: TRBJ1-2
V: TRBV6-2/TRBV6-3

CDR3: ASSQASAGAPGEQF
J: TRBJ2-1
V: TRBV3-1

CDR3: ASSPPSIQIGSSYNEQF
J: TRBJ2-1
V: TRBV18

CDR3: ASSFQGGYGYT
J: TRBJ1-2
V: TRBV12-3/TRBV12-4

CDR3: ASSTEMGSYNEQF
J: TRBJ2-1
V: TRBV11-2

CDR3: AWSLAGPDTQY
J: TRBJ2-3
V: TRBV30

CDR3: ASSVDRPPYEQY
J: TRBJ2-7
V: TRBV9

CDR3: ASSLWQGGSPLH
J: TRBJ1-6
V: TRBV28